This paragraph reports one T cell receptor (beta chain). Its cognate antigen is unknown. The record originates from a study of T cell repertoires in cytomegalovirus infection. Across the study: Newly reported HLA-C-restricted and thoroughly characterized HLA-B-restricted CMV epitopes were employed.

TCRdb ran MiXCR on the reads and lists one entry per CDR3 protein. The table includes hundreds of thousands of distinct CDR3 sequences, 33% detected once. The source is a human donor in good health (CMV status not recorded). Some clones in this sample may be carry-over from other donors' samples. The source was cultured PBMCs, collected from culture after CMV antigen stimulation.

As DNA, the CDR3 is TGTGCCAGCAGCTTACAGGGGGACCTCTACAATGAGCAGTTCTTC. This translates into CASSLQGDLYNEQFF. The chain has TRBV11-3 and TRBJ2-1, with 7 bases matching TRBD1. The trim removed 2 bases at V and 3 bases at J, leaving 4 bases unmatched. Germline CDR1 is SGHNT and CDR2 is YENEEA. This CDR3 is 15 amino acids long.